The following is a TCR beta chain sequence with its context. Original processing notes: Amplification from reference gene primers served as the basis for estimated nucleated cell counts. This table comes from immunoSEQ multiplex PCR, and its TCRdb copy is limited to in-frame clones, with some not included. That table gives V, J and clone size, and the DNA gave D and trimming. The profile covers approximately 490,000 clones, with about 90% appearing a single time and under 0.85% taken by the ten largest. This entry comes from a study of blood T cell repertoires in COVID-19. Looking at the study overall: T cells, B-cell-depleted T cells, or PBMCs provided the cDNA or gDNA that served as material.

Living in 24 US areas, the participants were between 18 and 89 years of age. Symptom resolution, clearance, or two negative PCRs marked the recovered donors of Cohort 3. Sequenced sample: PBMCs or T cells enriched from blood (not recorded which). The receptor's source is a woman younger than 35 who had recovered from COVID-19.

The CDR3 nucleotides read TGCGCCAGCAGCCGGGGACAGGGTGATTTTAATCAGCCCCAGCATTTT. As protein: CASSRGQGDFNQPQHF. The chain couples TRBV4-1 to TRBJ1-5; the match to TRBD1 covers 9 bases. Trimming cost V 4 bases and J 4 bases; bases outside gene matches: 8. Per germline, CDR1 MGHRA and CDR2 YSYEKL. There are 16 residues in the CDR3.